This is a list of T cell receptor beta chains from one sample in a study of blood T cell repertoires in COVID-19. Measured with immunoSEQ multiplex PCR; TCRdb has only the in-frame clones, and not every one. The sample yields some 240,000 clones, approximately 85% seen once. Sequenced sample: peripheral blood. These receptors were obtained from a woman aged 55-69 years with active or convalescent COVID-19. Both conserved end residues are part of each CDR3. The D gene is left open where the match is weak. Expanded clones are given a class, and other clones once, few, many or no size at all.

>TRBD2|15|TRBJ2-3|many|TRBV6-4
CASRRLAGGSDTQYF
TGTGCCAGCAGAAGACTAGCGGGGGGGTCAGATACGCAGTATTTT
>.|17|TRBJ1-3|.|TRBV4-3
CASSQDFDRREVNTIYF
TGCGCCAGCAGCCAAGATTTCGACAGGAGAGAAGTAAACACCATATATTTT
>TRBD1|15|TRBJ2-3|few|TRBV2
CASSGQGASTDTQYF
TGTGCCAGCAGTGGGCAGGGGGCTTCCACAGATACGCAGTATTTT
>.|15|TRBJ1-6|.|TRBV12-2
CASRSRDRGPTPLHF
TGTGCAAGTCGCTCCCGGGACAGGGGCCCTACACCCCTCCACTTT
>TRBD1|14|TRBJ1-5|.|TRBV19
CASSRTGEVQPQHF
TGTGCCAGTAGTCGGACAGGGGAGGTACAGCCCCAGCATTTT
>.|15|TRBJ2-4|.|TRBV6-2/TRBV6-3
CASSVRYIAKNIQYF
TGTGCCAGCAGTGTAAGATACATAGCCAAAAACATTCAGTACTTC
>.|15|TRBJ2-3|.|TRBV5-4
CASSLDQGLTDTQYF
TGTGCCAGCAGCTTGGACCAGGGACTCACAGATACGCAGTATTTT
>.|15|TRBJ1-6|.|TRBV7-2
CASKPTTDNNSPLHF
TGTGCCAGCAAACCCACGACTGATAATAATTCACCCCTCCACTTT
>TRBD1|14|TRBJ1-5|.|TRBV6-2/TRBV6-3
CASSFTGGDQPQHF
TGTGCCAGCAGTTTTACAGGGGGCGATCAGCCCCAGCATTTT
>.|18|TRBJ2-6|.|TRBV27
CASSPPGNLPSGANVLTF
TGTGCCAGCAGCCCCCCGGGAAACTTACCCTCTGGGGCCAACGTCCTGACTTTC
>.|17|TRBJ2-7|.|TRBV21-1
CASSIPHREAESYEQYF
TGTGCCAGCAGCATTCCGCACAGGGAAGCGGAAAGCTACGAGCAGTACTTC
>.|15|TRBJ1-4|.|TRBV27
CASSGSGSTNEKLFF
TGTGCCAGCTCCGGGAGCGGCTCAACTAATGAAAAACTGTTTTTT